The clone carrying this T cell receptor (beta chain) occurred a few times. As yet, its antigen is unknown. Libraries for TCRalpha and TCRbeta carried sample barcodes and unique molecular identifiers via 5'RACE. MiXCR, run by TCRdb on the 5' RACE reads, gives a single entry per CDR3 protein. The sample shows 140,000 to 150,000 distinct CDR3 sequences, about 23% of them seen only once. The data originate from a study of T-cell memory formation after mild COVID-19. Study at large: The TCR clusters were mostly specific to one donor. Study-level findings and limits: There was a balanced CD4/CD8 profile in clones contracting day 15 to 85, and later expanders leaned CD4+.

The sequence derives from an adult woman who had mild COVID-19 (a few samples of this study predate the infection). Cell type and time point are not known. The sequenced sample consisted of PBMCs or a T cell subset sorted from them (not recorded which).

The CDR3 region has the DNA TGTGCCAGCAGCGCGACAGGGAACGCCTACGAGCAGTACTTC. This codes for CASSATGNAYEQYF. V usage is TRBV5-6 and J usage is TRBJ2-7, with TRBD1 matching 7 bases. The CDR3 covers 14 residues. CDR1 and CDR2 (germline): SGHDT, YYEEEE. The junction had 6 bases not matched to a gene; V was cut back by 4 bases and J by 2 bases.